These T cell receptor beta chains were read from a single sample in a study of T cells in Graves' hyperthyroidism and ophthalmopathy. TCRdb passed the multiplex PCR reads through MiXCR, listing each CDR3 protein once. Among a few hundred thousand distinct CDR3 sequences listed, more than 15% were seen once. Sample: blood. The receptors here all came from a woman in her forties with Graves' ophthalmopathy. Each CDR3 is given with its conserved first and last residue. The D gene is left open where the match is weak. Expanded clones are given a class, and other clones once, few, many or no size at all.

d_gene: .; j_gene: TRBJ2-5; abundance: many; v_gene: TRBV11-2; CDR3nt: TGTGCCAGCAGCTTAGGTCCAAACCCAGAGACCCAGTACTTC; CDR3aa: CASSLGPNPETQYF
d_gene: .; j_gene: TRBJ2-5; abundance: many; v_gene: TRBV2; CDR3nt: TGTGCCAGCAGTGAATGGCTAGTAGGAGAGACCCAGTACTTC; CDR3aa: CASSEWLVGETQYF
d_gene: TRBD2; j_gene: TRBJ2-3; abundance: many; v_gene: TRBV11-2; CDR3nt: TGTGCCAGCAGCTTATTCGCGCCTAGCGGGAGTGGGAGCACAGATACGCAGTATTTT; CDR3aa: CASSLFAPSGSGSTDTQYF
d_gene: .; j_gene: TRBJ2-1; abundance: many; v_gene: TRBV10-3; CDR3nt: TGTGCCATCAGTGAGGGAAGGGGAAGAGTCAATGAGCAGTTCTTC; CDR3aa: CAISEGRGRVNEQFF
d_gene: .; j_gene: TRBJ1-6; abundance: many; v_gene: TRBV7-6; CDR3nt: TGTGCCAGCAGCTTAGTTCAGGGTTACTCACCCCTCCACTTT; CDR3aa: CASSLVQGYSPLHF
d_gene: TRBD1; j_gene: TRBJ2-1; abundance: .; v_gene: TRBV2; CDR3nt: TGTGCCAGCAGCCCTGCGAGCCAGGGGGCCGACAATGAGCAGTTCTTC; CDR3aa: CASSPASQGADNEQFF
d_gene: TRBD1; j_gene: TRBJ1-5; abundance: few; v_gene: TRBV30; CDR3nt: TGTGCCTGGACCCCGGGACAGGGGGCAGGCAATCAGCCCCAGCATTTT; CDR3aa: CAWTPGQGAGNQPQHF
d_gene: TRBD1; j_gene: TRBJ2-1; abundance: .; v_gene: TRBV5-4; CDR3nt: TGTGCCAGCAGCTTGGGCCAGGGGGTCTCAGATGAGCAGTTCTTC; CDR3aa: CASSLGQGVSDEQFF
d_gene: TRBD2; j_gene: TRBJ2-3; abundance: many; v_gene: TRBV7-9; CDR3nt: TGTGCCAGCGGCGGAGCGGGAGCTGGCACAGATACGCAGTATTTT; CDR3aa: CASGGAGAGTDTQYF
d_gene: TRBD1; j_gene: TRBJ2-2; abundance: .; v_gene: TRBV7-9; CDR3nt: TGTGCCAGCAGCCCAAGAGGGACAGGGGGCGCAACCGGGGAGCTGTTTTTT; CDR3aa: CASSPRGTGGATGELFF
d_gene: .; j_gene: TRBJ2-5; abundance: many; v_gene: TRBV7-2; CDR3nt: TGTGCCAGCAGCTTATGGGCAGTACCCTCCACACAAGAGACCCAGTACTTC; CDR3aa: CASSLWAVPSTQETQYF
d_gene: TRBD1; j_gene: TRBJ2-5; abundance: many; v_gene: TRBV3-1; CDR3nt: TGTGCCAGCAGCCAAGCGGGGACAGGGGGGACAGAGACCCAGTACTTC; CDR3aa: CASSQAGTGGTETQYF
d_gene: TRBD1; j_gene: TRBJ1-2; abundance: many; v_gene: TRBV5-1; CDR3nt: TGCGCCAGCAGCTACGGACAGGGGAATGGCTACACCTTC; CDR3aa: CASSYGQGNGYTF
d_gene: TRBD2; j_gene: TRBJ2-3; abundance: .; v_gene: TRBV12-3/TRBV12-4; CDR3nt: TGTGCCAGCAGTTTAAATGCACTAGCGGGAGCGGGCACAGATACGCAGTATTTT; CDR3aa: CASSLNALAGAGTDTQYF
d_gene: TRBD2; j_gene: TRBJ2-3; abundance: many; v_gene: TRBV7-9; CDR3nt: TGTGCCAGCAGCCCTAGCGGGGGGGCCCGGGATACGCAGTATTTT; CDR3aa: CASSPSGGARDTQYF
d_gene: TRBD1; j_gene: TRBJ1-1; abundance: many; v_gene: TRBV20-1; CDR3nt: TGCAGTGCGCGGGACAGGGCGAACACTGAAGCTTTCTTT; CDR3aa: CSARDRANTEAFF